The 31 T cell receptor beta chains below were found in one sample sequenced in a study of identical twins. Via MiXCR, TCRdb re-called the 5' RACE reads, giving one row per CDR3 protein. The sample has 1,800,000 or so distinct CDR3 sequences; more than 30% are singletons. Sequencing input: cord blood. The receptors were sampled from a newborn girl in good health.

This clonotype was detected many times. This rearrangement joins TRBV12-3 or TRBV12-4 to TRBJ2-1, with 15 bases aligning to TRBD2. The length of the CDR3 is 15 residues. After removal of 6 bases from V and 7 bases from J, the junction contained 4 bases not matched to a gene. CDR3 in DNA: TGTGCCAGCAGAGAGGGACTAGCGGGAGGAAATGAGCAGTTCTTC. The encoded protein is CASREGLAGGNEQFF.

J is TRBJ2-5 and V is TRBV9, with D possibly matching TRBD2 (5 bases). The CDR3 consists of 15 residues. Trimming took 0 bases from V and 4 from J, leaving 13 bases between them. Looked up from germline, CDR1 is SGDLS and CDR2 is YYNGEE. CDR3: CASSVAPGMGETQYF. The CDR3 DNA follows: TGTGCCAGCAGCGTAGCGCCGGGAATGGGAGAGACCCAGTACTTC.

V is TRBV25-1 and J is TRBJ2-5; 15 bases match TRBD2. With V trimmed by 1 base and J by 11 bases, 11 bases remained unmatched. Looked up from germline, CDR1 is MGHDK and CDR2 is SYGVNS. This CDR3 comprises 17 residues. This chain's CDR3 is CASSEFPGLAGGGEQYF. In DNA form, the CDR3 reads TGTGCCAGCAGTGAATTCCCGGGACTAGCGGGAGGAGGTGAGCAGTACTTC.

This clonotype was observed a handful of times. This sequence joins TRBV6-6 and TRBJ2-5; TRBD2 might be the D (6 bases). This CDR3 region has 17 residues. V was cut by 0 bases and J by 2 bases, with 16 bases left in between. Germline V gives CDR1 MNHNY, CDR2 SVGAGI (reference sequence). The CDR3 loop reads CASSYSLGRRVQETQYF. CDR3 nucleotide sequence: TGTGCCAGCAGTTACTCGCTTGGCCGGAGGGTTCAAGAGACCCAGTACTTC.

This clonotype appeared a few times. The chain has TRBV2 and TRBJ1-2, with TRBD1 as a possible D gene (5 bases). Trimming left V 5 bases short and J 6 bases short, with 16 bases between. Germline CDR1 reads SNHLY; CDR2 reads FYNNEI. This CDR3 has 14 amino acids. The DNA for the CDR3 is TGTGCCAGCAGTAGTTGGGGGTTAGGGGATGGCTACACCTTC. It is translated as CASSSWGLGDGYTF.

The gene calls are TRBV21-1 and TRBJ2-5; TRBD2 is the table's D call and was not checked against the DNA. TRBV21-1 is classified as a pseudogene. The CDR3 covers 12 residues. This CDR3 reads CASSKKAGGQYF. The CDR3, as DNA: TGTGCCAGCAGCAAAAAAGCGGGCGGGCAGTACTTC.

This clonotype was counted between two and nine times. The chain carries TRBV28 and TRBJ2-4; 8 positions agree with TRBD2. CDR3 length: 18 residues. The germline gives CDR1 MDHEN, CDR2 SYDVKM. Trimming at V came to 2 bases and at J to 0 bases, leaving 9 bases not matched to a gene. CDR3 sequence (DNA): TGTGCCAGCAGTTTAGGGGAAGCGGGGGAACTAGCCAAAAACATTCAGTACTTC. Residues: CASSLGEAGELAKNIQYF.

This clonotype was observed a handful of times. The rearrangement uses TRBV6-1 and TRBJ1-5, with no clear D. Trimming removed 2 bases from V and 6 bases from J, with 17 bases in between. The CDR3 is made up of 16 amino acids. In germline, CDR1 is MNHNS, CDR2 SASEGT. The CDR3 protein is CASSERARGAVQPQHF. CDR3 nucleotides: TGTGCCAGCAGTGAAAGGGCCCGGGGAGCGGTTCAGCCCCAGCATTTT.

This clonotype was picked up a small number of times. A clone one base away is much larger, so this may be a read error. V and J are TRBV25-1 and TRBJ2-7; D may be TRBD1 (6 bases). The V end lost 7 bases, the J end lost 2 bases, and 9 bases lay between the germline ends. Germline assignment: CDR1 MGHDK and CDR2 SYGVNS. This CDR3 is 12 amino acids long. CDR3 in amino acids: CASTGDTYEQYF. CDR3 bases: TGTGCCAGCACTGGGGACACCTACGAGCAGTACTTC.

This chain connects TRBV4-2 to TRBJ2-1; 7 nucleotides match TRBD1. The CDR3 has 16 residues. Germline V CDR1 and CDR2: LGHNA, YNFKEQ. The trim removed 1 base at V and 3 bases at J, leaving 6 bases unmatched. The CDR3 spells CASSQVPRTGYNEQFF. The CDR3 nucleotides read TGTGCCAGCAGCCAAGTACCGAGGACAGGCTACAATGAGCAGTTCTTC.

Details on this clonotype: Being one base from a much bigger clone, this may be a read error. This chain joins TRBV4-2 and TRBJ2-5; D call uncertain. CDR3 length equals 13 residues. CDR1 and CDR2 (germline): LGHNA, YNFKEQ. V dropped 3 bases and J dropped 11 bases, with 16 bases sitting between them. The CDR3 spells CASSHDQLNEQYF. In DNA form, the CDR3 reads TGTGCCAGCAGCCACGACCAGCTGAATGAGCAGTACTTC.

This clonotype was seen a handful of times. The chain uses TRBV20-1 and TRBJ2-7; 7 bases are a match to TRBD2. Germline lookup yields CDR1 DFQATT and CDR2 SNEGSKA (reference sequence). J lost 0 bases, V lost 3 bases, and 5 bases had no gene match. The CDR3 contains 14 residues. The CDR3 loop is CSASLGGGSYEQYF. The CDR3 nucleotides are TGCAGTGCTAGTCTGGGGGGGGGCTCCTACGAGCAGTACTTC.

As concerns this clonotype: One end of the junction varies from germline; a read error may be responsible. The gene calls are TRBV19 and TRBJ2-7; possibly TRBD2 for D (5 bases). The CDR3 covers 13 residues. Germline loops: CDR1 LNHDA, CDR2 SQIVND (reference sequence). In DNA form, the CDR3 reads TGTGTCAGTAGTTTCCGGGACTCCTACGAGCAGTACTTC. Translating it yields CVSSFRDSYEQYF.

This chain links TRBV4-2 with TRBJ2-3; 7 nucleotides match TRBD2. CDR3 length: 14 residues. With 4 bases clipped from V and 6 bases from J, the junction kept 7 bases outside the gene matches. CDR1 and CDR2 from the germline V gene are LGHNA and YNFKEQ. DNA of the CDR3: TGTGCCAGCAGCCCGATGGGAGGGCTTGATACGCAGTATTTT. This gives the protein CASSPMGGLDTQYF.

There are a few counts of this clonotype. This chain joins TRBV7-9 and TRBJ1-6, with unresolved D. Trimming cost V 4 bases and J 10 bases, with 20 bases left between them. This CDR3 contains 16 residues. Germline V gene lookup returns CDR1 SEHNR and CDR2 FQNEAQ (reference sequence). The CDR3 is CASSSTTTPGNSPLHF. The CDR3 nucleotides are TGTGCCAGCAGCTCGACGACCACCCCTGGGAACTCACCCCTCCACTTT. Filled out from reference TRBV7-9 and TRBJ1-6, the complete variable domain reads DTGVSQNPRHKITKRGQNVTFRCDPISEHNRLYWYRQTLGQGPEFLTYFQNEAQLEKSRLLSDRFSAERPKGSFSTLEIQRTEQGDSAMYLCASSSTTTPGNSPLHFGNGTRLTVT.

The chain has TRBV24-1 and TRBJ2-3, with 10 bases that match TRBD2. V dropped 5 bases and J dropped 3; count of bases not matched to a gene: 4. The CDR3 has 15 residues. Germline lookup yields CDR1 KGHDR and CDR2 SFDVKD. As DNA, the CDR3 is TGTGCCACCAGTGCCCGGACTAGCGGAACAGATACGCAGTATTTT. Translated, it gives CATSARTSGTDTQYF.

The chain has TRBV3-1 and TRBJ2-3, with a possible D match to TRBD2 (6 bases). CDR3 length: 15 residues. V lost 0 bases to trimming and J lost 8 bases, with 15 bases between them. Germline assignment: CDR1 LGHDT and CDR2 YNNKEL (reference sequence). The CDR3 bases are TGTGCCAGCAGCCAAGAGATAGGGACTGCAGGTACGCAGTATTTT. It is translated as CASSQEIGTAGTQYF.

This clonotype has only a few counts. This rearrangement joins TRBV4-2 to TRBJ2-7, with 8 positions matching TRBD2. CDR3 length: 16 residues. V gave up 4 bases and J gave up 7 bases; unmatched junction bases: 15. Germline loops: CDR1 LGHNA, CDR2 YNFKEQ. CDR3 in amino acids: CASSRGLAVPSGEQYF. The CDR3 nucleotides are TGTGCCAGCAGCCGCGGACTAGCCGTACCCTCGGGGGAGCAGTACTTC.

The rearrangement uses TRBV10-3 and TRBJ2-1; weak D call: TRBD2 (5 bases). This CDR3 is 15 amino acids long. V dropped 3 bases and J dropped 6 bases, with 15 bases sitting between them. Germline values: CDR1 ENHRY, CDR2 SYGVKD. CDR3 protein: CAISDPELVPNEQFF. In DNA, the CDR3 is TGTGCCATCAGTGACCCCGAACTAGTCCCCAATGAGCAGTTCTTC.

This clonotype was counted a few times. The chain has TRBV4-1 and TRBJ1-6; weak D call: TRBD1 (6 bases). From germline, CDR1 is MGHRA and CDR2 YSYEKL. The length of the CDR3 is 18 residues. Trimming stripped 0 bases from V and 9 bases from J, with 21 bases between. The CDR3 DNA is TGCGCCAGCAGCCAAGAGCCGGGCAGGGGCTTTCTCCTTTCACCCCTCCACTTT. This codes for CASSQEPGRGFLLSPLHF.

The J gene is TRBJ1-2, the V gene TRBV9; D remains ambiguous. Germline CDR1 is SGDLS and CDR2 is YYNGEE. This CDR3 spans 12 amino acids. V gave up 3 bases and J gave up 5 bases, with 8 bases separating them. CDR3 sequence reads: CASSDKKYGYTF. The CDR3 region has the DNA TGTGCCAGCAGCGACAAAAAATATGGCTACACCTTC.

This chain joins TRBV20-1 and TRBJ1-2, with D possibly being TRBD1 (5 bases). With 3 bases removed from V and 8 bases from J, the gap between germline ends came to 28 bases. CDR1 and CDR2 (germline): DFQATT, SNEGSKA (reference sequence). This CDR3 spans 17 amino acids. DNA of the CDR3: TGCAGTGCTAGTCCTAGGATGGGCAGGGAGTTATCGTGGGGCTACACCTTC. Its translation is CSASPRMGRELSWGYTF.

The V call is TRBV6-1, the J call TRBJ1-5; unclear D gene. V gave up 3 bases and J gave up 9 bases, with 9 bases separating them. The germline gives CDR1 MNHNS, CDR2 SASEGT. CDR3 size: 12 residues. CDR3: CASSDGVTPQHF. The CDR3 DNA reads TGTGCCAGCAGTGACGGAGTTACGCCCCAGCATTTT.

The V call is TRBV7-2, the J call TRBJ2-1; 8 nucleotides match TRBD2. V was pared by 5 bases and J by 6 bases, with 9 bases of the junction left unmatched. The CDR3 length is 15 residues. Germline V gives CDR1 SGHTA, CDR2 FQGNSA. This chain's CDR3 is CASSRGLAGTNEQFF. Here the CDR3 DNA reads TGTGCCAGCAGCAGAGGTCTAGCGGGCACCAATGAGCAGTTCTTC.

This clonotype occurred many times. V and J are TRBV18 and TRBJ2-5; D unclear. CDR3 size: 14 residues. Looked up from germline, CDR1 is KGHSH and CDR2 is LQKENI. V lost 3 bases and J 0 bases, leaving 8 bases between the germline ends. The CDR3 bases are TGTGCCAGCTCACCCTCGACGTACCAAGAGACCCAGTACTTC. Translation: CASSPSTYQETQYF.

J is TRBJ2-2 and V is TRBV7-2; maybe TRBD1 (5 bases). Germline V gives CDR1 SGHTA, CDR2 FQGNSA. The CDR3 length is 15 residues. The V and J ends lost 0 bases and 6 bases respectively, with 11 bases between them. CDR3: CASSLAGHGAGELFF. CDR3 coding DNA: TGTGCCAGCAGCTTAGCGGGGCATGGGGCCGGGGAGCTGTTTTTT.

This clonotype was recorded a few times. The chain carries TRBV20-1 and TRBJ1-2; D may be TRBD1 (6 bases). With 3 bases removed from V and 3 bases from J, the gap between germline ends came to 11 bases. The CDR3 covers 13 residues. CDR1 is DFQATT, CDR2 SNEGSKA, per germline (reference sequence). The CDR3 DNA is TGCAGTGCTAGGATCCAGGGGCACTATGGCTACACCTTC. This codes for CSARIQGHYGYTF.

The chain uses TRBV20-1 and TRBJ1-1, with D possibly being TRBD1 (5 bases). Trimming took 2 bases from V and 0 from J, leaving 10 bases between them. This CDR3 comprises 14 residues. Germline CDR1 reads DFQATT; CDR2 reads SNEGSKA (reference sequence). The CDR3 bases are TGCAGTGCTAGACCCAGGGCGATGAACACTGAAGCTTTCTTT. Its translation is CSARPRAMNTEAFF.

J is TRBJ2-7 and V is TRBV4-1; 7 positions agree with TRBD1. The length of the CDR3 is 16 residues. After removal of 4 bases from V and 5 bases from J, the junction contained 14 bases not matched to a gene. Germline CDR1 reads MGHRA; CDR2 reads YSYEKL. CDR3 nucleotides: TGCGCCAGCAGCCCTGGCGACAGGGTCAGGGGAAACGAGCAGTACTTC. It specifies CASSPGDRVRGNEQYF.

There are a few counts of this clonotype. The rearrangement links TRBV10-3 to TRBJ1-5, with 7 bases lining up with TRBD1. The V and J ends lost 10 bases and 2 bases, in that order; junction bases with no gene match: 11. Germline values: CDR1 ENHRY, CDR2 SYGVKD. CDR3 size: 15 residues. This CDR3 reads CATRQGVSRNQPQHF. The CDR3 DNA follows: TGTGCCACGCGACAGGGTGTATCGCGCAATCAGCCCCAGCATTTT.

The gene calls are TRBV5-1 and TRBJ1-1; no definite D call. Germline V gene lookup returns CDR1 SGHRS and CDR2 YFSETQ. The CDR3 length is 15 residues. The V gene lost 0 bases and the J gene lost 4 bases, with 13 bases spanning the gap. CDR3 in DNA: TGCGCCAGCAGCTTGGGGGCACGGGGTGTCACTGAAGCTTTCTTT. Its translation is CASSLGARGVTEAFF.